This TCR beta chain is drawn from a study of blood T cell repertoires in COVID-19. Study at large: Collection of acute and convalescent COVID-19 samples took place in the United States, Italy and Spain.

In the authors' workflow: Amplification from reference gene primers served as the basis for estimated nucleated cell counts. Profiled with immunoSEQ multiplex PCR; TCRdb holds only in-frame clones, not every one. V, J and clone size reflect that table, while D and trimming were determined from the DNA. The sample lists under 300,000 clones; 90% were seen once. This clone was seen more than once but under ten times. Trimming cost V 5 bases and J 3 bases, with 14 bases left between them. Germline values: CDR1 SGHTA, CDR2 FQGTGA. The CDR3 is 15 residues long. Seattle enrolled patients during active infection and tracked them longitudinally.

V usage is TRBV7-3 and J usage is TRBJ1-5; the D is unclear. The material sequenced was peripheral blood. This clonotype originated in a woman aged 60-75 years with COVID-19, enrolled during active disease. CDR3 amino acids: CASSLDGMSNQPQHF. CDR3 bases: TGTGCCAGCAGCCTAGACGGGATGTCCAATCAGCCCCAGCATTTT.